This is a list of T cell receptor beta chains from one sample in a study of Ad26.COV2.S vaccination and SARS-CoV-2 variants. Produced via immunoSEQ multiplex PCR; TCRdb's table is partial and in-frame only. This sample has a few hundred thousand clones, with over 75% found just once. Source: peripheral blood, taken in a trial of Ad26.COV2.S vaccine versus placebo. These receptors were obtained from a person between 18 and 65 years old who received the Ad26.COV2.S COVID-19 vaccine or a placebo. CDR3s include the opening cysteine and the closing phenylalanine or tryptophan. Each record gives: D gene, clone size, J gene, V gene, CDR3 DNA, CDR3 protein. D genes are given only for firm matches. A clone size is listed for some rows: how often the clone was seen (once, few, many), or a class if it is expanded.

>TRBD1|NA|TRBJ1-4|TRBV18
TGTGCCAGCTCCCAATACCGCTCGGACAGGGGGCTCTCGGATGAAAAACTGTTTTTT
CASSQYRSDRGLSDEKLFF
>TRBD2|NA|TRBJ2-1|TRBV10-1
TGCGCCAGCAGTGAGTCTTTCGGGGGAGGGCCGGATGAGCAGTTCTTC
CASSESFGGGPDEQFF
>NA|NA|TRBJ2-1|TRBV11-2
TGTGCCAGCAGCTTAGGACTAGTAGTTTCCTACAATGAGCAGTTCTTC
CASSLGLVVSYNEQFF
>TRBD1|NA|TRBJ2-1|TRBV7-6
TGTGCCAGCAGCTTAAGAATTGGGGGGACAGGGGAATACAATGAGCAGTTCTTC
CASSLRIGGTGEYNEQFF
>NA|NA|TRBJ1-1|TRBV10-3
TGTGCCATCAGTGGGGATCGGGGGACGATGAACACTGAAGCTTTCTTT
CAISGDRGTMNTEAFF
>NA|NA|TRBJ2-1|TRBV9
TGTGCCAGCAGCGTAGGAGGGGGTTACAATGAGCAGTTCTTC
CASSVGGGYNEQFF
>NA|NA|TRBJ2-1|TRBV24-1
TGTGCCACCGGTCACCTCTACAATGAGCAGTTCTTC
CATGHLYNEQFF
>TRBD1|NA|TRBJ1-1|TRBV5-1
TGCGCCAGCAGCTTCGGGACAGGGGCTGAAGCTTTCTTT
CASSFGTGAEAFF
>NA|NA|TRBJ2-7|TRBV5-1
TGCGCCAGCAGCTTGGTCGGGGATGGTGAGCAGTACTTC
CASSLVGDGEQYF
>NA|NA|TRBJ1-1|TRBV6-2/TRBV6-3
TGTGCCAGCAGTTACTTGCAGTCTGAAGCTTTCTTT
CASSYLQSEAFF
>NA|NA|TRBJ2-1|TRBV4-3
TGCGCCAGCAGCCAAGATCAGATCCAGCCCTACAATGAGCAGTTCTTC
CASSQDQIQPYNEQFF
>NA|NA|TRBJ1-2|TRBV10-3
TGTGCCATCAGTGAGTCTAGCAAGCTATATGGCTACACCTTC
CAISESSKLYGYTF
>NA|NA|TRBJ2-6|TRBV2
TGTGCCAGCAGTGGGGGAAGCTCTGGGGCCAACGTCCTGACTTTC
CASSGGSSGANVLTF
>NA|NA|TRBJ1-2|TRBV9
TGTGCCAGCAGCGTAGAGGGAAGAAGCTATGGCTACACCTTC
CASSVEGRSYGYTF
>NA|NA|TRBJ2-7|TRBV6-5
TGTGCCAGCAGTTGGGCCACAGGGTTCCCGTACGAGCAGTACTTC
CASSWATGFPYEQYF
>NA|NA|TRBJ2-7|TRBV5-1
TGCGCCAGCAGCCTCCTCGTGGAGAGAGGAGACGAGCAGTACTTC
CASSLLVERGDEQYF
>TRBD2|NA|TRBJ2-3|TRBV27
TGTGCCAGCAGTCCCCATAGCGGGATCGCAGATACGCAGTATTTT
CASSPHSGIADTQYF
>TRBD1|NA|TRBJ2-2|TRBV19
TGTGCCAGTAAAGGGCAGGGACAGGGATACACCGGGGAGCTGTTTTTT
CASKGQGQGYTGELFF
>NA|once|TRBJ2-7|TRBV27
TGTGCCAGCAGTTCTTGGCAGGACTACGAGCAGTACTTC
CASSSWQDYEQYF
>TRBD2|NA|TRBJ2-3|TRBV7-6
TGTGCCAGCAGCCCCATTGGAGGGAGGGGTACAGATACGCAGTATTTT
CASSPIGGRGTDTQYF
>NA|NA|TRBJ2-2|TRBV7-9
TGTGCCAGCAGCCGCCCTGGGAGCGGCCTGAACACCGGGGAGCTGTTTTTT
CASSRPGSGLNTGELFF
>TRBD1|NA|TRBJ1-1|TRBV29-1
TGCAGCGTTAGACAGGGGTTGGGCACTGAAGCTTTCTTT
CSVRQGLGTEAFF
>TRBD1|NA|TRBJ2-1|TRBV11-2
TGTGCCAGCAGCGCCACCCTTGCGGACAGGGGGGATGAGCAGTTCTTC
CASSATLADRGDEQFF
>TRBD2|NA|TRBJ2-1|TRBV6-2/TRBV6-3
TGTGCCAGCAGTCGGCTGGGGGGGGGATATCTTGAGCAGTTCTTC
CASSRLGGGYLEQFF
>NA|once|TRBJ1-2|TRBV12-3/TRBV12-4
TGTGCCAGCAGTAAGACAGTGCGGGGCTACACCTTC
CASSKTVRGYTF
>NA|NA|TRBJ1-2|TRBV18
TGTGCCAGCTCACCGGCAGGGATGAAGGATGGCTACACCTTC
CASSPAGMKDGYTF
>NA|once|TRBJ1-1|TRBV6-5
TGTGCCAGCAGTTACGTCCAGGGCGAGATCACTGAAGCTTTCTTT
CASSYVQGEITEAFF
>NA|NA|TRBJ2-7|TRBV11-2
TGTGCCAGCAGCTTACAGGGCTACGAGCAGTACTTC
CASSLQGYEQYF
>NA|NA|TRBJ1-1|TRBV6-2/TRBV6-3
TGTGCCAGCAGTTACAGGGCGTCGGACGGAAAGAACACTGAAGCTTTCTTT
CASSYRASDGKNTEAFF
>NA|NA|TRBJ1-5|TRBV19
TGTGCCAGTAGTATAACAGCAAATCAGCCCCAGCATTTT
CASSITANQPQHF
>NA|NA|TRBJ1-5|TRBV23-1
TGCGCCAGCAGTATTACACTCCAGGACCCGGCCCATCAGCCCCAGCATTTT
CASSITLQDPAHQPQHF
>NA|NA|TRBJ1-2|TRBV5-1
TGCGCCAGCAGCTTGGACGGAACAGGGAGCTATGGCTACACCTTC
CASSLDGTGSYGYTF
>TRBD2|NA|TRBJ2-3|TRBV7-8
TGTGCCAGCAGCGGGACTAGCCACGCAGATACGCAGTATTTT
CASSGTSHADTQYF
>NA|few|TRBJ1-2|TRBV2
TGTGCCAGCGGCTTGAAAATTATTGATGGCTACACCTTC
CASGLKIIDGYTF
>NA|NA|TRBJ2-7|TRBV5-6
TGTGCCAGCAGCTTGGAACAGGGATACGAGCAGTACTTC
CASSLEQGYEQYF
>TRBD1|NA|TRBJ1-2|TRBV3-1/TRBV3-2
TGTGCCAGCAGCCAATCGCGGACAGGGGGCACCTACACCTTC
CASSQSRTGGTYTF
>NA|NA|TRBJ2-3|TRBV7-9
TGTGCCAGCAGCTTAGCGCCCGGACTAACTTTGGGCACAGATACGCAGTATTTT
CASSLAPGLTLGTDTQYF
>NA|NA|TRBJ2-3|TRBV29-1
TGCAGCGTTGGGGGGCGGGAATACGGCACGCAGTATTTT
CSVGGREYGTQYF